The clone carrying this TCR beta chain was observed a few times. Its antigen is currently unknown. The data were taken from a study of cytomegalovirus exposure and HLA in healthy donors. Study context: About 80 million unique TCRs, all from HLA-typed donors, were included in an early release of the data. Regarding the study as a whole: A classifier reportedly called cytomegalovirus status with high sensitivity and specificity. The study found most TCR sequences rare, yet found some public TCRs in many donors.

PCR involved 60 Vbeta and 13 Jbeta primers. Method: immunoSEQ multiplex PCR; TCRdb's copy keeps in-frame clones and lacks some. The data contain more than 85,000 clones, over 70% of them singletons. This CDR3 is built from 17 residues. J was trimmed by 3 bases and V by 4 bases; bases with no gene match: 8. CDR1 SGHKS and CDR2 YYEKEE come from the germline V gene (reference sequence). The sample was PBMCs. The sequence derives from a woman between 40 and 50 years old in good health and CMV-seropositive. The rearrangement uses TRBV5-5 and TRBJ2-6; TRBD1 matches 9 bases. CDR3 loop: CASSPRDRAFGANVLTF. CDR3 DNA: TGTGCCAGCAGCCCCCGGGACAGGGCGTTTGGGGCCAACGTCCTGACTTTC. The variable domain in full, completed from reference TRBV5-5 and TRBJ2-6, reads DAGVTQSPTHLIKTRGQQVTLRCSPISGHKSVSWYQQVLGQGPQFIFQYYEKEERGRGNFPDRFSARQFPNYSSELNVNALLLGDSALYLCASSPRDRAFGANVLTFGAGSRLTVL.